Listed below are T cell receptor beta chains from one sample, sequenced in a study of T cells in Graves' hyperthyroidism and ophthalmopathy. MiXCR was run by TCRdb on the multiplex PCR reads, yielding one entry per CDR3 protein. The data contain around 270,000 distinct CDR3 sequences, approximately 18% of them singletons. Specimen: blood. The receptor source for this set is a man between 45 and 60 years old with Graves' ophthalmopathy. Both conserved end residues are part of each CDR3. The D gene is left open where the match is weak. For some rows the clone size is stated as once, few or many, or as a class when expanded; others skip it.

d_call	cdr3_length	j_call	clone_size	v_call	cdr3_aa	cdr3_nt
NA	17	TRBJ2-2	few	TRBV4-1	CASSQEGAGANTGELFF	TGCGCCAGCAGCCAAGAGGGGGCAGGGGCGAACACCGGGGAGCTGTTTTTT
NA	14	TRBJ1-5	few	TRBV30	CAWSPPGNQQPQHF	TGTGCCTGGAGTCCTCCAGGGAATCAACAGCCCCAGCATTTT
NA	15	TRBJ2-1	NA	TRBV3-1	CASSRGVRLTNEQFF	TGTGCCAGCAGCCGCGGGGTACGACTTACCAATGAGCAGTTCTTC
NA	14	TRBJ2-5	many	TRBV11-2	CASSYRGRQETQYF	TGTGCCAGCAGTTACCGGGGGCGGCAAGAGACCCAGTACTTC
TRBD2	15	TRBJ2-1	NA	TRBV20-1	CSARVLAGILGEQFF	TGCAGTGCTAGAGTACTAGCGGGAATCTTAGGTGAGCAGTTCTTC
NA	13	TRBJ2-7	many	TRBV2	CASAGRSSYEQYF	TGTGCCAGCGCGGGACGGAGCTCCTACGAGCAGTACTTC
TRBD2	17	TRBJ2-7	NA	TRBV7-9	CASSWGGLAGELYEQYF	TGTGCCAGCAGCTGGGGGGGACTAGCGGGAGAGCTCTACGAGCAGTACTTC
TRBD2	17	TRBJ2-4	many	TRBV28	CASSLFLAGGTKNIQYF	TGTGCCAGCAGTTTATTTTTAGCGGGAGGGACAAAAAACATTCAGTACTTC
NA	14	TRBJ1-5	NA	TRBV2	CASGERISNQPQHF	TGTGCCAGCGGAGAGCGAATTAGCAATCAGCCCCAGCATTTT
TRBD2	15	TRBJ2-7	NA	TRBV7-8	CASSLGGSGRAEQYF	TGTGCCAGCAGCTTAGGGGGTAGCGGGAGGGCCGAGCAGTACTTC
NA	14	TRBJ1-4	NA	TRBV27	CASSVHRRGEKLFF	TGTGCCAGCAGTGTGCACAGGAGAGGGGAAAAACTGTTTTTT
TRBD2	15	TRBJ2-7	many	TRBV13	CASSPRGAGVYEQYF	TGTGCCAGCAGCCCCCGCGGAGCGGGGGTGTACGAGCAGTACTTC
TRBD2	14	TRBJ2-5	few	TRBV10-1	CASSESETSGKLYF	TGCGCCAGCAGTGAATCAGAGACTAGCGGGAAACTTTACTTC
TRBD1	15	TRBJ2-3	NA	TRBV5-1	CASSLETGNTDAQYF	TGCGCCAGCAGCTTGGAGACAGGGAACACAGATGCGCAGTATTTT